These 24 T cell receptor beta chains originate from one sample sequenced in a study of early T cells in non-severe SARS-CoV-2 infection. TCRdb re-called the 5' RACE reads with MiXCR, one entry per CDR3 protein. The table records roughly 86,000 distinct CDR3 sequences, roughly 15% of them present only once. Sequencing used whole blood. These receptors came from an adult who was a healthcare worker with PCR-confirmed SARS-CoV-2 infection or an uninfected control (not recorded which).

The chain links TRBV2 to TRBJ2-4; D gene unclear. Germline lookup yields CDR1 SNHLY and CDR2 FYNNEI. Trimming removed 1 base from V and 9 bases from J, with 22 bases in between. The CDR3 is made up of 17 amino acids. CDR3 protein: CASSEEDPLPPKSIQYF. As DNA, the CDR3 is TGTGCCAGCAGTGAAGAGGACCCCCTGCCCCCTAAGAGCATTCAGTACTTC.

This clonotype has more than one count but fewer than ten. As DNA, the CDR3 is TGTGCCAGCAGTTACGAGGGGCCAGAACAGTACGTC. It encodes CASSYEGPEQYV. The chain links TRBV6-2 or TRBV6-3 to TRBJ2-7; either TRBD1 or TRBD2 may supply D (5 bases each). Germline V gene sequence: CDR1 MNHEY, CDR2 SVGEGT. This CDR3 is built from 12 residues. V dropped 2 bases and J dropped 10 bases, with 12 bases sitting between them.

The table lists this clonotype with a few counts. The chain recombines TRBV12-3 or TRBV12-4 with TRBJ1-5; TRBD1 agrees at 7 bases. The CDR3 sequence is 15 residues long. The V segment lost 6 bases and the J segment 3 bases; nucleotides outside the gene matches: 8. In DNA, the CDR3 is TGTGCCAGCAGCCCGGGACAGAGTCACAATCAGCCCCAGCATTTT. Protein: CASSPGQSHNQPQHF.

The chain couples TRBV5-1 to TRBJ2-4, with D tentatively TRBD1 (5 bases). CDR1 and CDR2 from the germline V gene are SGHRS and YFSETQ. V was trimmed by 4 bases and J by 8 bases, leaving 13 bases between them. The CDR3 consists of 13 residues. CDR3 DNA: TGCGCCAGCAGCGACAGCCCCGGATACATTCAGTACTTC. Its translation is CASSDSPGYIQYF.

This clonotype was observed at least ten times. The chain carries TRBV12-3 or TRBV12-4 and TRBJ1-5; no firm D call. The V and J ends lost 2 bases and 4 bases respectively, with 6 bases between them. The CDR3 length is 13 residues. The CDR3 here is CASSLTKNQPQHF. DNA for the CDR3: TGTGCCAGCAGTTTAACTAAGAATCAGCCCCAGCATTTT.

This clonotype was seen a handful of times. This rearrangement joins TRBV20-1 to TRBJ2-1; D possibly corresponds to TRBD1 (5 bases). Per the germline V gene, CDR1 is DFQATT and CDR2 is SNEGSKA (reference sequence). The CDR3 extends over 13 amino acids. V lost 5 bases and J 4 bases, leaving 12 bases between the germline ends. The CDR3 DNA reads as TGCAGTGCTCCTCAGGGTGCTTACAATGAGCAGTTCTTC. It is translated as CSAPQGAYNEQFF.

The chain is built from TRBV20-1 and TRBJ1-1; D is unclear. This CDR3 contains 11 residues. Germline CDR1 is DFQATT and CDR2 is SNEGSKA (reference sequence). With 6 bases removed from V and 1 base from J, the gap between germline ends came to 6 bases. This CDR3 is CSALKNTEAFF. As DNA, the CDR3 is TGCAGTGCCTTAAAGAACACTGAAGCTTTCTTT.

Only a few counts were recorded for this clonotype. The chain recombines TRBV12-3 or TRBV12-4 with TRBJ1-2; D gene unclear. This CDR3 spans 18 amino acids. V was trimmed by 4 bases and J by 0 bases, leaving 21 bases between them. CDR3 sequence reads: CASSSPLGLKGPNYGYTF. As DNA, the CDR3 is TGTGCCAGCAGTTCCCCCCTGGGCCTCAAAGGTCCTAACTATGGCTACACCTTC.

This clonotype has at least ten counts. CDR3 nucleotide sequence: TGTGCCAGCGGCAGGGGAGGAAACTATGGCTACACCTTC. It is translated as CASGRGGNYGYTF. The V and J genes are TRBV2 and TRBJ1-2; tentative D call: TRBD1 (6 bases). V dropped 8 bases and J dropped 2 bases, with 12 bases sitting between them. The CDR3 is 13 amino acids. From germline, CDR1 is SNHLY and CDR2 FYNNEI.

The chain couples TRBV19 to TRBJ1-1; no clear D gene. Germline CDR1 and CDR2: LNHDA and SQIVND (reference sequence). This CDR3 is 13 amino acids long. V lost 3 bases and J 5 bases, leaving 10 bases between the germline ends. DNA of the CDR3: TGTGCCAGTAGTATTTTCGGGAAAACTGAAGCTTTCTTT. It specifies CASSIFGKTEAFF.

This clonotype was seen only a few times. The V call is TRBV7-2, the J call TRBJ2-2; D is unclear. Germline V lookup: CDR1 SGHTA, CDR2 FQGNSA. This CDR3 spans 14 amino acids. V lost 2 bases and J lost 6, with 10 bases in between. The CDR3 is CASSLIWVSGELFF. CDR3 DNA: TGTGCCAGCAGCTTAATCTGGGTCTCCGGGGAGCTGTTTTTT. Drawing the rest from reference TRBV7-2 and TRBJ2-2, the complete variable domain is GAGVSQSPSNKVTEKGKDVELRCDPISGHTALYWYRQSLGQGLEFLIYFQGNSAPDKSGLPSDRFSAERTGGSVSTLTIQRTQQEDSAVYLCASSLIWVSGELFFGEGSRLTVL.

V usage is TRBV28 and J usage is TRBJ2-3; 8 bases map to TRBD1. This CDR3 is 15 amino acids long. Germline CDR1 is MDHEN and CDR2 is SYDVKM. The J segment lost 4 bases and the V segment lost 7 bases, leaving 10 bases of the junction unmatched. Here the CDR3 DNA reads TGTGCCAGCAACGAGGGACAGGCATTCGCAGATACGCAGTATTTT. This gives the protein CASNEGQAFADTQYF.

This clonotype was detected ten times or more. The rearrangement joins TRBV6-6 to TRBJ2-2; D is undetermined. Germline CDR1 MNHNY, CDR2 SVGAGI (reference sequence). Between the trimmed V and J ends, which lost 0 bases and 4 bases, there was a span of 3 bases. This CDR3 region has 13 residues. The CDR3 sequence is CASSYSTTGELFF. The CDR3 nucleotides are TGTGCCAGCAGTTACTCAACCACCGGGGAGCTGTTTTTT.

The genes are TRBV2 and TRBJ2-3; unclear D gene. This CDR3 region has 14 residues. Trimming left V 7 bases short and J 2 bases short, with 13 bases between. The V gene's germline CDR1 is SNHLY and CDR2 FYNNEI. The CDR3, as DNA: TGTGCCAGCAAGCCCCTCCCCTTCACAGATACGCAGTATTTT. Protein: CASKPLPFTDTQYF.

With respect to this clonotype: An end of the junction differs from the germline gene, which may be a read error. The J gene is TRBJ1-2, the V gene TRBV5-1; tentatively, D is TRBD1 (6 bases). Per germline, CDR1 SGHRS and CDR2 YFSETQ. The CDR3 sequence is 13 residues long. CDR3 in DNA: TGCGACAGCAGCGTGGACAGCCAGTATGGCTACACCTTC. It is translated as CDSSVDSQYGYTF.

The rearrangement joins TRBV7-3 to TRBJ2-1; 8 bases are a match to TRBD2. Trimming at V came to 5 bases and at J to 2 bases, leaving 8 bases not matched to a gene. The CDR3 totals 16 residues. Germline V gene data show CDR1 as SGHTA and CDR2 as FQGTGA. CDR3 DNA: TGTGCCAGCAGCCCGCTAGCGGGCGTGGCCTACAATGAGCAGTTCTTC. It codes for CASSPLAGVAYNEQFF. Variable domain in full (rest from reference TRBV7-3 and TRBJ2-1): GAGVSQTPSNKVTEKGKYVELRCDPISGHTALYWYRQSLGQGPEFLIYFQGTGAADDSGLPNDRFFAVRPEGSVSTLKIQRTERGDSAVYLCASSPLAGVAYNEQFFGPGTRLTVL.

The rearrangement links TRBV7-8 to TRBJ2-1; possibly TRBD2 for D (6 bases). Germline CDR1 SGHVS, CDR2 FQNEAQ. The V and J ends lost 3 bases and 8 bases respectively, with 8 bases between them. CDR3 size: 12 residues. The CDR3 coding sequence is TGTGCCAGCAGCTTTGCGGGGTATGAGCAGTTCTTC. Amino acids: CASSFAGYEQFF.

The V and J genes are TRBV30 and TRBJ1-5; D not certain. CDR3 length equals 12 residues. V lost 1 base and J 4 bases, leaving 5 bases between the germline ends. Germline V gene data show CDR1 as GTSNPN and CDR2 as SVGIG (reference sequence). CDR3 DNA: TGTGCCTGGAGTGGGGTAAATCAGCCCCAGCATTTT. It translates to CAWSGVNQPQHF.

J is TRBJ1-4 and V is TRBV5-5, with D maybe TRBD1 (6 bases). Trimming removed 2 bases from V and 8 bases from J, with 16 bases in between. The germline gives CDR1 SGHKS, CDR2 YYEKEE (reference sequence). This CDR3 comprises 15 residues. The CDR3 coding sequence is TGTGCCAGCAGCTTTCAACAGGGTAGTTTCGAAAAACTGTTTTTT. This translates into CASSFQQGSFEKLFF.

The table lists this clonotype with a few counts. The J gene is TRBJ1-2, the V gene TRBV5-1, with D unresolved. Germline CDR1 is SGHRS and CDR2 is YFSETQ. Trimming shortened V by 0 bases and J by 0 bases, and 9 bases separated the two germline ends. The CDR3 covers 15 residues. The CDR3 DNA sequence: TGCGCCAGCAGCTTGGTCCGGGATGCTAACTATGGCTACACCTTC. Translated, it gives CASSLVRDANYGYTF.

This clonotype was counted many times. The chain carries TRBV6-2 or TRBV6-3 and TRBJ1-1; 9 positions agree with TRBD1. The J segment lost 1 base and the V segment lost 2 bases, leaving 11 bases of the junction unmatched. The CDR3 extends over 18 amino acids. CDR1 and CDR2 (germline): MNHEY, SVGEGT. The CDR3 bases are TGTGCCAGCAGTTACCCGAAGGGTACAGGGGGCGGGAACACTGAAGCTTTCTTT. Amino acids: CASSYPKGTGGGNTEAFF.

The chain employs TRBV20-1 and TRBJ2-3, with unresolved D. From germline, CDR1 is DFQATT and CDR2 SNEGSKA (reference sequence). Trimming shortened V by 5 bases and J by 0 bases, and 9 bases separated the two germline ends. The CDR3 is made up of 13 amino acids. The CDR3 DNA sequence: TGCAGTGCTCCACCTTACAGCACAGATACGCAGTATTTT. It specifies CSAPPYSTDTQYF.

The chain has TRBV30 and TRBJ2-5; D possibly matches TRBD1 or TRBD2 (5 bases each). V was trimmed by 4 bases and J by 2 bases, leaving 11 bases between them. This CDR3 has 13 amino acids. The germline V gene encodes CDR1 GTSNPN and CDR2 SVGIG (reference sequence). The CDR3 bases are TGTGCCTGGATGGGACCGATTCAAGAGACCCAGTACTTC. Its protein product is CAWMGPIQETQYF.

This clonotype was seen repeatedly, ten times or more. The rearrangement joins TRBV18 to TRBJ1-1; the D is unclear. Deletions cut 3 bases from V and 4 bases from J, with 18 bases between. The CDR3 sequence is 16 residues long. The V gene's germline CDR1 is KGHSH and CDR2 LQKENI. The CDR3 region is CASSPASMPEPTEAFF. The CDR3, as DNA: TGTGCCAGCTCACCGGCCTCGATGCCCGAGCCCACTGAAGCTTTCTTT. Supplemented by reference TRBV18 and TRBJ1-1, the full variable domain reads NAGVMQNPRHLVRRRGQEARLRCSPMKGHSHVYWYRQLPEEGLKFMVYLQKENIIDESGMPKERFSAEFPKEGPSILRIQQVVRGDSAAYFCASSPASMPEPTEAFFGQGTRLTVV.